This T cell receptor (beta chain) was retrieved from a study of blood T cells in healthy people across ages. A second 7 to 11 cycle PCR used barcoded and J-beta primers. Tagging of each cDNA molecule was performed by a template-switch adaptor with 12 random nucleotides. TCRdb re-called the 5' RACE reads through MiXCR, storing one row per CDR3 protein. The table includes some 1,500,000 distinct CDR3 sequences, roughly 43% detected once. About this clonotype itself: As yet, its antigen is unknown.

Caucasian, healthy and from Russia, the donors were aged between roughly 6 and 95. Study-wide findings and caveats: When set beside aged donors, long-lived donors presented more naive CD4+ cells and higher diversity. A strong correlation between TCR beta diversity and naive T cell percentage was seen.

CDR3 length: 16 amino acids. Germline V CDR1 and CDR2: SGHRS, YFSETQ. V lost 0 bases, J lost 8 bases, and 20 bases lay in between. This receptor was identified in a woman between 18 and 30 years old in good health. What was sequenced was blood. This chain joins TRBV5-1 and TRBJ1-1; possibly TRBD1 for D (5 bases). This CDR3 reads CASSLDPGPIGSEAFF. The CDR3 DNA reads as TGCGCCAGCAGCTTGGATCCGGGACCCATAGGATCAGAAGCTTTCTTT.